This T cell receptor (beta chain) was obtained from a study of blood T cell repertoires in COVID-19. Study-wide background: The samples span acute and convalescent COVID-19 from the United States, Italy and Spain.

Per the germline V gene, CDR1 is LGHDT and CDR2 is YNNKEL (reference sequence). The length of the CDR3 is 16 residues. J gave up 4 bases and V 2 bases, and 5 bases lay outside the gene matches. In the authors' workflow: Reference gene primer amplification gave nucleated cell count estimates. Here immunoSEQ multiplex PCR was the method, and the copy in TCRdb shows in-frame clones only, minus some. Clonal size and the V and J genes are those of that table, whereas D and trimming came from the DNA. The table includes under 200,000 clones, roughly 86% detected once. Seattle patients were enrolled while actively infected and followed longitudinally.

The specimen was peripheral blood. The sequence came from a woman older than 75 with COVID-19, enrolled during active disease. This chain uses TRBV3-1 (or the pseudogene TRBV3-2) with TRBJ2-6; 7 nucleotides line up with TRBD2. The CDR3 DNA is TGTGCCAGCAGCCAATGGCGGGGGATCGGGGCCAACGTCCTGACTTTC. Protein sequence: CASSQWRGIGANVLTF.